Presented here are 16 T cell receptor beta chains from one specimen sequenced in a study of T-cell reconstitution after alpha-beta-depleted transplantation in children. It was with unique molecular identifiers that the TCRbeta library was prepared. TCRdb reprocessed the PCR reads with MiXCR, giving one entry per CDR3 protein. The sample shows more than 200,000 distinct CDR3 sequences, 9.7% of them seen only once. This sample comprised PBMCs from the stem cell graft donor, obtained from the stem cell graft. Receptors were obtained from a human donor who donated a stem cell graft to a child with SCID.

Ten or more counts support this clonotype. J is TRBJ2-7 and V is TRBV6-2 or TRBV6-3; a possible D gene is TRBD1 (6 bases). The germline V gene encodes CDR1 MNHEY and CDR2 SVGEGT. The CDR3 is made up of 14 amino acids. Deletions cut 3 bases from V and 7 bases from J, with 16 bases between. The CDR3 spells CASSYTGTSGEQYF. In nucleotides, the CDR3 is TGTGCCAGCAGTTATACAGGGACCTCGGGGGAGCAGTACTTC.

This clonotype has ten or more counts. This sequence joins TRBV5-1 and TRBJ1-6, with no clear D. In germline, CDR1 is SGHRS, CDR2 YFSETQ. CDR3 length: 14 residues. V lost 2 bases to trimming and J lost 11 bases, with 14 bases between them. The CDR3 loop is CASSFEPQRAPLHF. In nucleotides, the CDR3 is TGCGCCAGCAGCTTTGAGCCTCAGAGGGCACCCCTCCACTTT.

Many counts were recorded for this clonotype. V usage is TRBV7-9 and J usage is TRBJ1-6, with D tentatively TRBD1 (5 bases). Trimming took 0 bases from V and 10 from J, leaving 13 bases between them. The CDR3 consists of 15 residues. Germline lookup yields CDR1 SEHNR and CDR2 FQNEAQ (reference sequence). The chain's CDR3 is CASSLAGVERSPLHF. The CDR3 coding sequence is TGTGCCAGCAGCTTAGCAGGGGTTGAGAGATCACCCCTCCACTTT. Looking up the rest from reference TRBV7-9 and TRBJ1-6 gives the full variable domain: DTGVSQNPRHKITKRGQNVTFRCDPISEHNRLYWYRQTLGQGPEFLTYFQNEAQLEKSRLLSDRFSAERPKGSFSTLEIQRTEQGDSAMYLCASSLAGVERSPLHFGNGTRLTVT.

This clonotype was found many times. The chain joins TRBV5-1 to TRBJ2-2, with 9 bases matching TRBD1. The germline CDR1 and CDR2 sequences are SGHRS and YFSETQ. The V segment lost 5 bases and the J segment 3 bases; nucleotides outside the gene matches: 8. The CDR3 contains 16 residues. In DNA, the CDR3 is TGCGCCAGCAGGAAACCCGGGACAGGGTACACCGGGGAGCTGTTTTTT. This translates into CASRKPGTGYTGELFF.

This clonotype was seen many times. The rearrangement uses TRBV12-3 or TRBV12-4 and TRBJ2-1; D unclear. This CDR3 is built from 19 residues. The V and J ends lost 2 bases and 4 bases respectively, with 24 bases between them. The CDR3 bases are TGTGCCAGCAGTTTAAGACCTGAACAGTACCCGGGCTATTACAATGAGCAGTTCTTC. This sequence encodes CASSLRPEQYPGYYNEQFF.

The J gene is TRBJ2-2, the V gene TRBV6-2 or TRBV6-3; D is undetermined. Trimming shortened V by 2 bases and J by 5 bases, and 6 bases separated the two germline ends. The germline CDR1 and CDR2 sequences are MNHEY and SVGEGT. This CDR3 region has 13 residues. This CDR3 is CASSYEFTGELFF. In nucleotides, the CDR3 is TGTGCCAGCAGTTACGAGTTTACCGGGGAGCTGTTTTTT.

This clonotype was recorded a few times. The V and J genes are TRBV15 and TRBJ2-1, with TRBD2 identical over 8 bases. The CDR3 contains 14 residues. Germline V gene lookup returns CDR1 LNHNV and CDR2 YYDKDF (reference sequence). J gave up 10 bases and V 3 bases, and 8 bases lay outside the gene matches. In DNA, the CDR3 is TGTGCCACCAGCAGTGACGGGTCGGGGGGGGAGCAGTTCTTC. Protein product: CATSSDGSGGEQFF.

This clonotype was seen many times. This rearrangement joins TRBV20-1 to TRBJ2-5, with 7 nucleotides matching TRBD2. Germline loops: CDR1 DFQATT, CDR2 SNEGSKA (reference sequence). CDR3 size: 13 residues. Trimming removed 5 bases from V and 5 bases from J; junction bases left unmatched: 8. CDR3 sequence (DNA): TGCAGTGCTCCGACTAGCATTGTGGAGACCCAGTACTTC. This translates into CSAPTSIVETQYF.

This clonotype was detected many times. V is TRBV4-1 and J is TRBJ2-3; TRBD2 might be the D (6 bases). CDR1 and CDR2 (germline): MGHRA, YSYEKL. V lost 5 bases and J 4 bases, leaving 19 bases between the germline ends. This CDR3 spans 16 amino acids. The CDR3 is CASSDRDSSIPDTQYF. DNA for the CDR3: TGCGCCAGCAGCGACCGGGACTCTTCGATCCCAGATACGCAGTATTTT.

In its sample, this clonotype was seen many times. The chain has TRBV12-3 or TRBV12-4 and TRBJ2-3; D is perhaps TRBD2 (6 bases). The CDR3 covers 14 residues. V gave up 1 base and J gave up 7 bases, with 12 bases separating them. The chain's CDR3 is CASSLGVGLNTQYF. The CDR3 coding sequence is TGTGCCAGCAGTTTAGGGGTTGGACTAAATACGCAGTATTTT.

As to this clonotype: A read error is possible here, since a much larger clone lies one base away. In this CDR3 the conserved last residue, phenylalanine or tryptophan, is missing, so a read error is likely. J is TRBJ2-2 and V is TRBV2; TRBD2 matches 10 bases. V shed 5 bases and J 6 bases; nucleotides not matched to a gene: 3. The CDR3 extends over 14 amino acids. Germline V CDR1 and CDR2: SNHLY, FYNNEI. The CDR3 loop reads CASSLLAGSGELFY. The CDR3 nucleotides read TGTGCCAGCAGTTTACTAGCGGGGTCCGGGGAGCTGTTTTAT.

This chain joins TRBV6-1 and TRBJ1-5; 12 nucleotides match TRBD1. The J segment lost 0 bases and the V segment lost 6 bases, leaving 3 bases of the junction unmatched. CDR1 is MNHNS, CDR2 SASEGT, per germline. The CDR3 contains 16 residues. The CDR3 loop is CASRGQGAGSNQPQHF. The CDR3 DNA follows: TGTGCCAGCAGGGGACAGGGGGCAGGTAGCAATCAGCCCCAGCATTTT.

This clonotype was counted at least ten times. This sequence joins TRBV5-1 and TRBJ1-3; D call uncertain. Between the trimmed V and J ends, which lost 2 bases and 4 bases, there was a span of 13 bases. This CDR3 has 15 residues. Germline CDR1 SGHRS, CDR2 YFSETQ. For the CDR3, the DNA is TGCGCCAGCAGCTTCGGTCCTGGGCCCGGAAACACCATATATTTT. Translation: CASSFGPGPGNTIYF.

V and J are TRBV18 and TRBJ1-4; TRBD1 matches 9 bases. After removal of 3 bases from V and 6 bases from J, the junction contained 5 bases not matched to a gene. The CDR3 sequence is 15 residues long. Germline CDR1 is KGHSH and CDR2 is LQKENI. CDR3 nucleotide sequence: TGTGCCAGCTCACCTCCCAGGACAGGGGATGAAAAACTGTTTTTT. It translates to CASSPPRTGDEKLFF.

This clonotype was found a few times. V is TRBV4-1 and J is TRBJ2-2, with 7 bases matching TRBD2. Germline assignment: CDR1 MGHRA and CDR2 YSYEKL. The CDR3 runs to 15 residues. The trim removed 4 bases at V and 6 bases at J, leaving 8 bases unmatched. The CDR3 DNA reads TGCGCCAGCAGCCGCGAGAGGGGAGGGGCCGGGGAGCTGTTTTTT. Its protein product is CASSRERGGAGELFF.

The sample holds many counts of this clonotype. The J gene is TRBJ1-1, the V gene TRBV6-5; perhaps TRBD1 as D (5 bases). Germline values: CDR1 MNHEY, CDR2 SVGAGI. The CDR3 runs 14 residues. Deletions cut 2 bases from V and 0 bases from J, with 7 bases between. The CDR3 coding sequence is TGTGCCAGCAGTTACGACAGCTTGAACACTGAAGCTTTCTTT. This translates into CASSYDSLNTEAFF.